The 20 T cell receptor beta chains listed next were all sequenced from one sample in a study of CD8 T cells in Susac syndrome. Reverse transcription of 0.5 to 1 ug RNA was performed with random hexamers. TCRdb reprocessed the immunoSEQ multiplex PCR reads via MiXCR and lists one record per CDR3 protein. Altogether 95,000 or so distinct CDR3 sequences are present, roughly 91% being singletons, with the ten largest covering around 0.34%. Sequencing was performed on CD8+ T cells from PBMCs. These receptors all come from a human donor in good health.

J is TRBJ2-3 and V is TRBV3-1; TRBD1 aligns across 9 bases. V lost 0 bases to trimming and J lost 3 bases; unmatched junction nucleotides: 4. Germline lookup yields CDR1 LGHDT and CDR2 YNNKEL (reference sequence). CDR3 length equals 16 residues. CDR3 nucleotides: TGTGCCAGCAGCCAAGAGGGACAGGGTGTTACAGATACGCAGTATTTT. Encoded protein: CASSQEGQGVTDTQYF.

The V gene is TRBV7-8, the J gene TRBJ2-4; TRBD1 might be the D (6 bases). V was pared by 2 bases and J by 15 bases, with 20 bases between. The CDR3 consists of 14 residues. CDR1 is SGHVS and CDR2 is FQNEAQ in the germline V gene. CDR3 sequence: CASSLSSSGGDGYF. The CDR3, as DNA: TGTGCCAGCAGCTTATCCTCAAGTGGGGGCGATGGGTACTTC.

In this sample, this clonotype turned up once. The chain is built from TRBV27 and TRBJ2-6; possible D gene TRBD1, 5 bases. The V end lost 0 bases, the J end lost 0 bases, and 9 bases lay between the germline ends. The CDR3 totals 17 residues. Germline V gene data show CDR1 as MNHEY and CDR2 as SMNVEV (reference sequence). The CDR3 is CASSLSGVHSGANVLTF. CDR3 coding DNA: TGTGCCAGCAGTTTATCAGGGGTCCACTCTGGGGCCAACGTCCTGACTTTC.

The chain couples TRBV5-1 to TRBJ1-6; 8 positions agree with TRBD1. Per germline, CDR1 SGHRS and CDR2 YFSETQ. The trim removed 4 bases at V and 7 bases at J, leaving 7 bases unmatched. This CDR3 has 15 residues. For the CDR3, the DNA is TGCGCCAGCAGCCTGACAGGGGTCGGGAATTCACCCCTCCACTTT. It codes for CASSLTGVGNSPLHF.

V and J are TRBV7-6 and TRBJ2-4; D tentatively reads TRBD1 or TRBD2 (5 bases each). Germline lookup yields CDR1 SGHVS and CDR2 FNYEAQ. The CDR3 is made up of 13 amino acids. Trimming shortened V by 4 bases and J by 11 bases, and 15 bases separated the two germline ends. CDR3 sequence: CASSSRDQLFQYF. The CDR3 DNA follows: TGTGCCAGCAGCTCCCGGGACCAGCTTTTTCAGTACTTC.

The chain combines TRBV3-1 with TRBJ2-1; TRBD2 matches at 8 bases. Looked up from germline, CDR1 is LGHDT and CDR2 is YNNKEL (reference sequence). The CDR3 has 15 residues. Trimming cost V 1 base and J 6 bases; bases outside gene matches: 5. The CDR3 spells CASSQAGGLGNEQFF. Written as DNA, the CDR3 is TGTGCCAGCAGCCAAGCGGGGGGGCTCGGCAATGAGCAGTTCTTC.

J is TRBJ2-1 and V is TRBV11-2; 11 bases line up with TRBD2. The CDR3 consists of 11 residues. Trimming at V came to 5 bases and at J to 15 bases, leaving 3 bases not matched to a gene. Germline values: CDR1 SGHAT, CDR2 FQNNGV. CDR3 protein: CASSLAGGLFF. The CDR3 DNA follows: TGTGCCAGCAGCCTAGCGGGGGGTCTGTTCTTC.

The J gene is TRBJ2-7, the V gene TRBV13; 9 bases are shared with TRBD1. J lost 3 bases, V lost 4 bases, and 4 bases had no gene match. Germline loops: CDR1 PRHDT, CDR2 FYEKMQ (reference sequence). The CDR3 has 14 residues. The CDR3 bases are TGTGCCAGCAGCTCTACAGGGGGCATCTACGAGCAGTACTTC. It specifies CASSSTGGIYEQYF. Supplemented by reference TRBV13 and TRBJ2-7, the full variable domain reads AAGVIQSPRHLIKEKRETATLKCYPIPRHDTVYWYQQGPGQDPQFLISFYEKMQSDKGSIPDRFSAQQFSDYHSELNMSSLELGDSALYFCASSSTGGIYEQYFGPGTRLTVT.

The rearrangement uses TRBV7-9 and TRBJ2-7; D remains unclear. Trimming shortened V by 6 bases and J by 1 base, and 19 bases separated the two germline ends. CDR3 length equals 16 residues. Germline V CDR1 and CDR2: SEHNR, FQNEAQ (reference sequence). CDR3 coding DNA: TGTGCCAGCAGTCCGACCTACCAACTCGGGTCCTACGAGCAGTACTTC. It yields the protein CASSPTYQLGSYEQYF.

The chain couples TRBV3-1 to TRBJ2-1, with TRBD2 matching over 10 bases. Germline V gene data show CDR1 as LGHDT and CDR2 as YNNKEL (reference sequence). V lost 4 bases and J lost 6; bases outside the gene matches: 9. The length of the CDR3 is 16 residues. For the CDR3, the DNA is TGTGCCAGCAGCCGCCCTAGCGGGGGCCATTTCAATGAGCAGTTCTTC. Amino acid sequence: CASSRPSGGHFNEQFF.

The chain uses TRBV29-1 and TRBJ2-2; D uncertain. This CDR3 region has 12 residues. Between the trimmed V and J ends, which lost 7 bases and 5 bases, there was a span of 11 bases. The germline gives CDR1 SQVTM, CDR2 ANQGSEA. In DNA form, the CDR3 reads TGCAGCGCCCCCGAAGAAACCGGGGAGCTGTTTTTT. It yields the protein CSAPEETGELFF.

The rearrangement links TRBV4-1 to TRBJ2-7, with D unresolved. CDR3 length: 13 residues. CDR1 and CDR2 (germline): MGHRA, YSYEKL. V was cut by 5 bases and J by 6 bases, with 14 bases left in between. The CDR3 reads CASSSPGSPEQYF. The CDR3 region has the DNA TGCGCCAGCAGCTCCCCTGGGTCTCCCGAGCAGTACTTC.

The chain links TRBV9 to TRBJ1-1; no clear D gene. The CDR3 is made up of 13 amino acids. Germline-derived CDR1 and CDR2 are SGDLS and YYNGEE. V was pared by 7 bases and J by 4 bases, with 14 bases between. In nucleotides, the CDR3 is TGTGCCAGCTCTAGTTCTGGAGGCACTGAAGCTTTCTTT. It translates to CASSSSGGTEAFF.

This CDR3 reads CASSPDFSNTEAFF. The CDR3 coding sequence is TGTGCCAGCAGCCCGGACTTCTCGAACACTGAAGCTTTCTTT. V and J are TRBV7-6 and TRBJ1-1; no reliable D call. Per the germline V gene, CDR1 is SGHVS and CDR2 is FNYEAQ. Trimming left V 5 bases short and J 1 base short, with 11 bases between. This CDR3 contains 14 residues. The entire variable domain, with the rest obtained from reference TRBV7-6 and TRBJ1-1, is as follows: GAGVSQSPRYKVTKRGQDVALRCDPISGHVSLYWYRQALGQGPEFLTYFNYEAQQDKSGLPNDRFSAERPEGSISTLTIQRTEQRDSAMYRCASSPDFSNTEAFFGQGTRLTVV.

This clonotype came up once. The DNA of the CDR3 is TGTGCCACCAGCAGAGGACAGGGCGGCAATCAGCCCCAGCATTTT. It yields the protein CATSRGQGGNQPQHF. The V gene is TRBV15, the J gene TRBJ1-5; 7 bases line up with TRBD1. Germline CDR1 LNHNV, CDR2 YYDKDF (reference sequence). V dropped 1 base and J dropped 2; count of bases not matched to a gene: 2. This CDR3 is 15 amino acids long.

The chain combines TRBV6-5 with TRBJ1-2, with 9 bases lining up with TRBD1. From germline, CDR1 is MNHEY and CDR2 SVGAGI. The CDR3 has 14 residues. The V segment lost 2 bases and the J segment 5 bases; nucleotides outside the gene matches: 3. CDR3 residues: CASSYGQGLYGYTF. CDR3 bases: TGTGCCAGCAGTTACGGACAGGGGTTGTATGGCTACACCTTC.

This clonotype was recorded only once. The rearrangement uses TRBV3-1 and TRBJ1-1; D not certain. With 3 bases removed from V and 5 bases from J, the gap between germline ends came to 13 bases. CDR3 size: 14 residues. Germline V lookup: CDR1 LGHDT, CDR2 YNNKEL (reference sequence). CDR3 nucleotides: TGTGCCAGCAGCCATACGAATTCCGGGACTGAAGCTTTCTTT. Translation gives CASSHTNSGTEAFF.

V usage is TRBV5-6 and J usage is TRBJ2-7; a weak D match, TRBD2 (6 bases). This CDR3 contains 16 residues. Germline V CDR1 and CDR2: SGHDT, YYEEEE. The V gene lost 0 bases and the J gene lost 3 bases, with 16 bases spanning the gap. CDR3 coding DNA: TGTGCCAGCAGCTTGGAGGGGCCTGGGACTCGCTACGAGCAGTACTTC. Translation gives CASSLEGPGTRYEQYF. The variable domain in full, completed from reference TRBV5-6 and TRBJ2-7, reads DAGVTQSPTHLIKTRGQQVTLRCSPKSGHDTVSWYQQALGQGPQFIFQYYEEEERQRGNFPDRFSGHQFPNYSSELNVNALLLGDSALYLCASSLEGPGTRYEQYFGPGTRLTVT.

The chain links TRBV6-1 to TRBJ1-2, with D perhaps TRBD1 (6 bases). This CDR3 has 12 amino acids. From germline, CDR1 is MNHNS and CDR2 SASEGT. V was clipped by 8 bases and J by 4 bases, with 11 bases between them. CDR3 nucleotide sequence: TGTGCCAGCGGGGGGGCAGCCTATGGCTACACCTTC. Translation: CASGGAAYGYTF.

V and J are TRBV21-1 and TRBJ1-5. TRBV21-1 is a pseudogene segment. The CDR3 sequence is 14 residues long. The DNA of the CDR3 is TGTGCCAGCAGCTTCAGGTCACACAATCAGCCCCAGCATTTT. Its translation is CASSFRSHNQPQHF.